These 24 T cell receptor beta chains share one sample of origin, sequenced in a study of early T cells in non-severe SARS-CoV-2 infection. One entry per CDR3 protein results from TCRdb running MiXCR on the 5' RACE reads. The table has 56,000 or so distinct CDR3 sequences, roughly 8.2% seen once. The specimen sequenced was whole blood. These TCRs come from an adult who was a healthcare worker with PCR-confirmed SARS-CoV-2 infection or an uninfected control (not recorded which).

This sequence joins TRBV5-1 and TRBJ2-7; no clear D gene. Germline lookup yields CDR1 SGHRS and CDR2 YFSETQ. V dropped 4 bases and J dropped 7 bases, with 18 bases sitting between them. The length of the CDR3 is 14 residues. The CDR3 protein is CASSPKVQAREQYF. The DNA of the CDR3 is TGCGCCAGCAGCCCCAAAGTCCAGGCGCGGGAGCAGTACTTC.

The V call is TRBV12-3 or TRBV12-4, the J call TRBJ1-1; D unclear. CDR3 length equals 12 residues. V was pared by 4 bases and J by 5 bases, with 8 bases between. CDR3 loop: CASSSMGTEAFF. Written as DNA, the CDR3 is TGTGCCAGCAGTTCTATGGGGACTGAAGCTTTCTTT.

This rearrangement joins TRBV7-8 to TRBJ2-3, with 15 bases fitting TRBD2. This CDR3 comprises 18 residues. Germline loops: CDR1 SGHVS, CDR2 FQNEAQ. Trimming at V came to 3 bases and at J to 4 bases, leaving 8 bases not matched to a gene. CDR3 nucleotide sequence: TGTGCCAGCAGCTTTGGACTAGCGGGGGGGCCTAGGGCAGATACGCAGTATTTT. Translation: CASSFGLAGGPRADTQYF.

The sample holds a few counts of this clonotype. V gene TRBV4-1 combines with J gene TRBJ2-7; a weak D match, TRBD2 (5 bases). The V end was cut by 2 bases, the J end by 4 bases, with 21 bases between. The CDR3 loop spans 17 amino acids. Looked up from germline, CDR1 is MGHRA and CDR2 is YSYEKL. Here the CDR3 DNA reads TGCGCCAGCAGCCAACCCCTGGAGGCAAAATCGCGGTACGAGCAGTACTTC. Protein sequence: CASSQPLEAKSRYEQYF.

The V and J genes are TRBV2 and TRBJ2-1, with TRBD2 as a possible D gene (5 bases). The CDR3 runs 14 residues. The ends were cut back, 0 bases at V and 2 bases at J, with 5 bases in the middle. Germline CDR1 SNHLY, CDR2 FYNNEI. The CDR3 DNA follows: TGTGCCAGCAGTGAAGCCGGGACCTACAATGAGCAGTTCTTC. Its translation: CASSEAGTYNEQFF.

This clonotype was seen at least ten times. The chain combines TRBV2 with TRBJ2-7; perhaps TRBD2 as D (6 bases). The CDR3 is made up of 19 amino acids. CDR1 and CDR2 (germline): SNHLY, FYNNEI. V lost 5 bases, J lost 1 base, and 27 bases lay in between. The CDR3 spells CASSPLRDSEEGLSYEQYF. Written as DNA, the CDR3 is TGTGCCAGCAGTCCCCTCAGGGACTCCGAAGAGGGATTATCCTACGAGCAGTACTTC.

The chain combines TRBV14 with TRBJ2-1; 8 bases are a match to TRBD2. The trim removed 3 bases at V and 6 bases at J, leaving 13 bases unmatched. Per germline, CDR1 SGHDN and CDR2 FVKESK. The CDR3 spans 17 residues. The CDR3 loop reads CASSHAEGLGNLNEQFF. CDR3 nucleotides: TGTGCCAGCAGCCACGCCGAGGGACTAGGTAATCTCAATGAGCAGTTCTTC.

This clonotype was seen ten or more times. V is TRBV5-4 and J is TRBJ2-7, with 9 bases that match TRBD1. Trimming cost V 4 bases and J 7 bases; bases outside gene matches: 12. This CDR3 contains 15 residues. In germline, CDR1 is SGHNT, CDR2 YYREEE (reference sequence). For the CDR3, the DNA is TGTGCCAGCAGCCTCCCGGGACAGGGAATGGGGGAGCAGTACTTC. Residues: CASSLPGQGMGEQYF.

This clonotype appeared a few times. The V gene is TRBV19, the J gene TRBJ2-3; no firm D call. Germline assignment: CDR1 LNHDA and CDR2 SQIVND (reference sequence). The CDR3 spans 14 residues. V gave up 3 bases and J gave up 4 bases, with 11 bases separating them. The CDR3 DNA follows: TGTGCCAGTAGTATGAGCACGGGCGCAGATACGCAGTATTTT. Translating gives CASSMSTGADTQYF.

This clonotype has only a few counts. CDR3 DNA: TGTGCCATCAGTGTATTCGGTCTGAGGACAATGAACACCGGGGAGCTGTTTTTT. It encodes CAISVFGLRTMNTGELFF. The rearrangement joins TRBV10-3 to TRBJ2-2; a weak D match, TRBD1 (5 bases). CDR3 length: 18 amino acids. With 4 bases removed from V and 1 base from J, the gap between germline ends came to 19 bases. Germline V CDR1 and CDR2: ENHRY, SYGVKD.

This clonotype has more than one count but fewer than ten. The chain couples TRBV4-1 to TRBJ2-7; 12 bases match TRBD2. This CDR3 spans 16 amino acids. Germline V gene lookup returns CDR1 MGHRA and CDR2 YSYEKL. Trimming removed 1 base from V and 5 bases from J; junction bases left unmatched: 6. The CDR3 spells CASSQGPGLAGDEQYF. The CDR3, as DNA: TGCGCCAGCAGCCAAGGCCCGGGACTAGCGGGCGACGAGCAGTACTTC.

This clonotype occurred a few times. The chain couples TRBV18 to TRBJ1-1; no firm D call. CDR3 size: 12 residues. V shed 2 bases and J shed 5 bases, with 6 bases lying between them. Germline V gene data show CDR1 as KGHSH and CDR2 as LQKENI. CDR3 in amino acids: CASSPDGTEAFF. The CDR3 DNA follows: TGTGCCAGCTCACCAGATGGGACTGAAGCTTTCTTT.

In its sample, this clonotype was seen a few times. The J gene is TRBJ1-5, the V gene TRBV16, with unresolved D. The V and J ends lost 2 bases and 1 base respectively, with 12 bases between them. In germline, CDR1 is KGHSY, CDR2 FQNENV. The CDR3 is 16 amino acids. CDR3 loop: CASSQLGPHSNQPQHF. The CDR3 DNA follows: TGTGCCAGCAGCCAACTCGGTCCCCACAGCAATCAGCCCCAGCATTTT.

This clonotype is medium-sized in the sample. The chain joins TRBV7-9 to TRBJ2-3; D not certain. The V and J ends lost 5 bases and 1 base respectively, with 4 bases between them. There are 12 residues in the CDR3. Germline assignment: CDR1 SEHNR and CDR2 FQNEAQ (reference sequence). The chain's CDR3 is CASSRGTDTQYF. CDR3 in DNA: TGTGCCAGCAGCCGCGGCACAGATACGCAGTATTTT.

V gene TRBV6-1 combines with J gene TRBJ1-3; TRBD1 aligns across 9 bases. CDR1 MNHNS and CDR2 SASEGT come from the germline V gene. J was trimmed by 0 bases and V by 3 bases; bases with no gene match: 0. The CDR3 is 15 residues long. The CDR3 loop is CASSETGGSGNTIYF. The CDR3 nucleotides are TGTGCCAGCAGTGAGACAGGGGGCTCTGGAAACACCATATATTTT.

This clonotype has just a few counts. V usage is TRBV6-5 and J usage is TRBJ2-5, with 8 bases fitting TRBD2. V gave up 8 bases and J gave up 7 bases; unmatched junction bases: 6. Per germline, CDR1 MNHEY and CDR2 SVGAGI. The CDR3 spans 12 residues. CDR3 sequence: CASGTSFGTQYF. The CDR3 DNA reads TGTGCCAGCGGGACTAGTTTCGGGACCCAGTACTTC.

This clonotype was counted only a few times. This rearrangement joins TRBV2 to TRBJ2-2; weak D call: TRBD1 (5 bases). The CDR3 spans 14 residues. Trimming cost V 8 bases and J 2 bases, with 12 bases left between them. Germline V gene data show CDR1 as SNHLY and CDR2 as FYNNEI. The CDR3 region has the DNA TGTGCCAGCGGAAAGGACACCAACACCGGGGAGCTGTTTTTT. This translates into CASGKDTNTGELFF.

This chain joins TRBV12-3 or TRBV12-4 and TRBJ2-7; D is perhaps TRBD1 (5 bases). This CDR3 is 13 amino acids long. V lost 2 bases to trimming and J lost 4 bases, with 9 bases between them. The CDR3 DNA reads as TGTGCCAGCAGTTTAAGTCAGGGATACGAGCAGTACTTC. Its translation is CASSLSQGYEQYF.

The sample holds a few counts of this clonotype. V and J are TRBV30 and TRBJ2-3; 8 bases are a match to TRBD1. J gave up 7 bases and V 4 bases, and 4 bases lay outside the gene matches. The CDR3 consists of 12 residues. Germline CDR1 reads GTSNPN; CDR2 reads SVGIG (reference sequence). The CDR3 here is CAWTTGGHTQYF. As DNA, the CDR3 is TGTGCCTGGACCACAGGGGGGCATACGCAGTATTTT.

The chain uses TRBV4-1 and TRBJ2-3; 14 bases are a match to TRBD2. The ends lost 4 bases at V and 5 bases at J; junction bases unmatched: 5. CDR3 length equals 16 residues. Germline CDR1 reads MGHRA; CDR2 reads YSYEKL. The CDR3 coding sequence is TGCGCCAGCAGCCTCACGACTAGCGGGGGGGTAGATACGCAGTATTTT. This encodes CASSLTTSGGVDTQYF.

At least ten counts were recorded for this clonotype. This rearrangement joins TRBV2 to TRBJ2-5, with D unresolved. The CDR3 runs to 14 residues. CDR1 and CDR2 from the germline V gene are SNHLY and FYNNEI. Between the trimmed V and J ends, which lost 4 bases and 1 base, there was a span of 10 bases. CDR3 loop: CASSVQGFQETQYF. CDR3 coding DNA: TGTGCCAGCAGTGTGCAAGGGTTCCAAGAGACCCAGTACTTC.

In this sample, this clonotype turned up a few times. The genes are TRBV20-1 and TRBJ2-5, with 10 bases lining up with TRBD2. With V trimmed by 6 bases and J by 3 bases, 7 bases remained unmatched. The CDR3 is 14 amino acids. Germline-derived CDR1 and CDR2 are DFQATT and SNEGSKA (reference sequence). This CDR3 reads CSAIPGLAEETQYF. In DNA, the CDR3 is TGCAGTGCCATACCAGGACTAGCGGAAGAGACCCAGTACTTC.

The V and J genes are TRBV5-4 and TRBJ2-3; 10 bases align to TRBD1. In germline, CDR1 is SGHNT, CDR2 YYREEE (reference sequence). The CDR3 runs to 19 residues. V lost 0 bases, J lost 4 bases, and 14 bases stayed unmatched. The CDR3 DNA sequence: TGTGCCAGCAGCTTGGGACAGGGGGCGCGGACGGGAGAGTCAGATACGCAGTATTTT. Translating it yields CASSLGQGARTGESDTQYF.

J is TRBJ2-1 and V is TRBV14; D is possibly TRBD1 or TRBD2 (5 bases each). Per germline, CDR1 SGHDN and CDR2 FVKESK. V was pared by 5 bases and J by 4 bases, with 18 bases between. The CDR3 length is 16 residues. The CDR3 nucleotides read TGTGCCAGCAGCTCACGGGGACGGGATCCTTACAATGAGCAGTTCTTC. It codes for CASSSRGRDPYNEQFF.